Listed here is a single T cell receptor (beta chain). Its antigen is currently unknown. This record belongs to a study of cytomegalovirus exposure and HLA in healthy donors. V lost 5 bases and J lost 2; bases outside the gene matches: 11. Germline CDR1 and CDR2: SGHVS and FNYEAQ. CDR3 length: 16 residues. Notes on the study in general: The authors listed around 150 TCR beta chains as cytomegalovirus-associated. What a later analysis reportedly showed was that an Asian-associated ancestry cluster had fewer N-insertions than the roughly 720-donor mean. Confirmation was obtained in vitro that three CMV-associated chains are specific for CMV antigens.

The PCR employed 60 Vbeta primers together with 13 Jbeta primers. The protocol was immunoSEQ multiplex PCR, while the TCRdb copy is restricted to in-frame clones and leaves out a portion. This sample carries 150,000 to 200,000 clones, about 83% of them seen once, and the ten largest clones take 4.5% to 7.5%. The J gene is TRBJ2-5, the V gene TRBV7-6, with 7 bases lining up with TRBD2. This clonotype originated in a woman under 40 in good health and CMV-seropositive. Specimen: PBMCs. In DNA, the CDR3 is TGTGCCAGCAGCCTTGCTGGCGGGAGTCGGCAAGAGACCCAGTACTTC. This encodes CASSLAGGSRQETQYF.